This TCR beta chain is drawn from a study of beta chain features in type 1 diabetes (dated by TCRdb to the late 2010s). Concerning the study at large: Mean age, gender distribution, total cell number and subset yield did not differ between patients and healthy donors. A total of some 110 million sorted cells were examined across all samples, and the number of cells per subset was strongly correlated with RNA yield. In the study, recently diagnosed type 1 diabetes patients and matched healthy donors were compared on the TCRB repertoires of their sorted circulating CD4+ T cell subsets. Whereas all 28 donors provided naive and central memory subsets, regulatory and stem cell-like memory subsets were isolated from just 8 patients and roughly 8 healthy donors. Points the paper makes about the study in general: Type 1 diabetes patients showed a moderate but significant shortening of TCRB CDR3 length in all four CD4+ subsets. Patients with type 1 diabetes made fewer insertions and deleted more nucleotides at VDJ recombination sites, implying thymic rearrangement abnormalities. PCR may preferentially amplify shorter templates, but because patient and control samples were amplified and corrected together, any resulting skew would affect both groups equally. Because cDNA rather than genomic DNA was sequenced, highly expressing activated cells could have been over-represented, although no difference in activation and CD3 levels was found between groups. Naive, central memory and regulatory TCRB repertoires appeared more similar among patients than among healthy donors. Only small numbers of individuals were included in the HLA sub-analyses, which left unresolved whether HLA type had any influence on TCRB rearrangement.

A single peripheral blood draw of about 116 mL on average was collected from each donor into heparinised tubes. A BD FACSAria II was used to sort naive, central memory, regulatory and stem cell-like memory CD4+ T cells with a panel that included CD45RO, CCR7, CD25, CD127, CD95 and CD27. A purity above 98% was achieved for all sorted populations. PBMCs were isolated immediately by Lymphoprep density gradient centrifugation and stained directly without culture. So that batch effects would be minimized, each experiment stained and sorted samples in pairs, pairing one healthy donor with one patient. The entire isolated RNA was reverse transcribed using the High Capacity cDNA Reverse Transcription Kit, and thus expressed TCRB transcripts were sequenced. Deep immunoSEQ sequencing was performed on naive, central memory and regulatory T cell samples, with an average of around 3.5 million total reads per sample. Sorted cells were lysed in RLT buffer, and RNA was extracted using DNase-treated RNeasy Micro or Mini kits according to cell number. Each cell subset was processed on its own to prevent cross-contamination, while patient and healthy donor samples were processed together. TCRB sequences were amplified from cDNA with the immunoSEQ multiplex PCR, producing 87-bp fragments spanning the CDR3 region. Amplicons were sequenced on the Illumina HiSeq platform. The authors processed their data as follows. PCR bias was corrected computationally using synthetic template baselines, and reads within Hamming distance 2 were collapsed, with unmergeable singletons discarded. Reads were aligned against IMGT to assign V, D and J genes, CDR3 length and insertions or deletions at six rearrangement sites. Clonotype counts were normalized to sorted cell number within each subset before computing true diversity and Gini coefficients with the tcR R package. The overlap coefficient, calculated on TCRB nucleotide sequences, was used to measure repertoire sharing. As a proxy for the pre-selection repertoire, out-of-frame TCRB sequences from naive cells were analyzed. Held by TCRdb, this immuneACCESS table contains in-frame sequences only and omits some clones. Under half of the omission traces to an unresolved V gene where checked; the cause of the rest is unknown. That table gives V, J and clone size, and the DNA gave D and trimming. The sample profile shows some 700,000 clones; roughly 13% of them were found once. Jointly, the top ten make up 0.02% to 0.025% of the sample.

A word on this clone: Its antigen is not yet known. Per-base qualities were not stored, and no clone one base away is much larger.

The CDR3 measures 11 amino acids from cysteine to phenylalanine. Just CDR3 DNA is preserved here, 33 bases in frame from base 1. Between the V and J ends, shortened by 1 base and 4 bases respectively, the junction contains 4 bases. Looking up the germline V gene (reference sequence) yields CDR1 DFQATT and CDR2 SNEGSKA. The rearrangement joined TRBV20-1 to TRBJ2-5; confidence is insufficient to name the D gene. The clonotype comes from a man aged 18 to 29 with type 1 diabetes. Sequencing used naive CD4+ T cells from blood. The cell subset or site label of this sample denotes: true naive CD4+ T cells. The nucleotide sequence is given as TGCAGTGCTAGAGGGTCAGAGACCCAGTACTTC. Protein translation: CSARGSETQYF.